The 21 T cell receptor beta chains given below trace back to one sample, sequenced in a study of T cell repertoires in cytomegalovirus infection. MiXCR was run by TCRdb on the reads, yielding one entry per CDR3 protein. The sample contains tens of thousands of distinct CDR3 sequences, around 30% of which appear only once. These receptors' antigens are unknown. The source was CD8+ T cells from cultured PBMCs, collected from culture after CMV antigen stimulation. Receptors originate from a human donor in good health (CMV status not recorded). Some clones in this sample may be carry-over from other donors' samples.

This clonotype was recorded many times. The chain has TRBV4-3 and TRBJ1-1; a weak D match, TRBD1 (6 bases). In germline, CDR1 is LGHNA, CDR2 YSLEER. The CDR3 consists of 14 residues. V was pared by 10 bases and J by 2 bases, with 17 bases between. The CDR3 DNA follows: TGCGCCACACGGCAGGGGACGGATAACACTGAAGCTTTCTTT. Encoded protein: CATRQGTDNTEAFF.

This clonotype was seen only a few times. This rearrangement joins TRBV7-8 to TRBJ2-7; 9 positions agree with TRBD1. V gave up 5 bases and J gave up 2 bases; unmatched junction bases: 7. Germline assignment: CDR1 SGHVS and CDR2 FQNEAQ. CDR3 length equals 15 residues. The DNA for the CDR3 is TGTGCCAGCAGCCGGGACAGGGAGGGGACCTACGAGCAGTACTTC. Protein sequence: CASSRDREGTYEQYF.

Remarks on this clonotype: The junction and the germline gene differ at one end; a read error may be behind it. V gene TRBV7-6 combines with J gene TRBJ2-1; D is undetermined. Germline CDR1 and CDR2: SGHVS and FNYEAQ. The CDR3 contains 14 residues. The CDR3 here is CASSLDDSYNEQFF. The CDR3 DNA is TGTGCTAGCAGCTTAGACGACTCCTACAATGAGCAGTTCTTC. Supplemented by reference TRBV7-6 and TRBJ2-1, the full variable domain reads GAGVSQSPRYKVTKRGQDVALRCDPISGHVSLYWYRQALGQGPEFLTYFNYEAQQDKSGLPNDRFSAERPEGSISTLTIQRTEQRDSAMYRCASSLDDSYNEQFFGPGTRLTVL.

The chain's CDR3 is CASSLGPGLYEQYF. CDR3 DNA sequence: TGTGCCAGCAGCTTAGGCCCAGGGCTCTACGAGCAGTACTTC. This chain uses TRBV7-7 with TRBJ2-7, with a possible D match to TRBD1 (5 bases). V lost 1 base, J lost 3 bases, and 10 bases lay in between. CDR3 length equals 14 residues. Germline CDR1 reads SSHAT; CDR2 reads FNYEAQ (reference sequence).

This clonotype was counted ten times or more. The gene calls are TRBV29-1 and TRBJ2-7; TRBD2 matches at 16 bases. The germline CDR1 and CDR2 sequences are SQVTM and ANQGSEA. The CDR3 consists of 16 residues. V lost 3 bases, J lost 0 bases, and 2 bases stayed unmatched. CDR3 coding DNA: TGCAGCGTTGAGGGACTAGCGGGGGGGTTCTCCTACGAGCAGTACTTC. Its protein is CSVEGLAGGFSYEQYF.

This clonotype was seen a few times. J is TRBJ2-1 and V is TRBV7-2; D may be TRBD2 (6 bases). This CDR3 comprises 16 residues. V lost 6 bases to trimming and J lost 0 bases, with 15 bases between them. The V gene's germline CDR1 is SGHTA and CDR2 FQGNSA. For the CDR3, the DNA is TGTGCCAGCAGGGACTATTCCTTAAGCTCCTACAATGAGCAGTTCTTC. Its translation: CASRDYSLSSYNEQFF.

The rearrangement uses TRBV7-6 and TRBJ2-1; D assignment may be TRBD1 or TRBD2 (5 bases each). V shed 5 bases and J shed 10 bases, with 9 bases lying between them. Germline CDR1 SGHVS, CDR2 FNYEAQ. This CDR3 contains 11 residues. Here the CDR3 reads CASSGGSEQFF. CDR3 in DNA: TGTGCCAGCAGCGGGGGATCAGAGCAGTTCTTC.

This chain connects TRBV4-1 to TRBJ2-1, with D perhaps TRBD1 (5 bases). The ends were cut back, 0 bases at V and 6 bases at J, with 12 bases in the middle. The CDR3 extends over 15 amino acids. Germline V CDR1 and CDR2: MGHRA, YSYEKL. CDR3: CASSQEAGLVNEQFF. CDR3 nucleotide sequence: TGCGCCAGCAGCCAAGAGGCAGGGTTAGTCAATGAGCAGTTCTTC.

V usage is TRBV20-1 and J usage is TRBJ2-1; TRBD1 matches 7 bases. The J segment lost 0 bases and the V segment lost 2 bases, leaving 4 bases of the junction unmatched. This CDR3 has 15 residues. CDR1 DFQATT and CDR2 SNEGSKA come from the germline V gene (reference sequence). The CDR3, as DNA: TGCAGTGCTAGAACGGGACAGAGCTCCTACAATGAGCAGTTCTTC. This codes for CSARTGQSSYNEQFF.

The V and J genes are TRBV30 and TRBJ2-1; 10 bases map to TRBD1. Germline assignment: CDR1 GTSNPN and CDR2 SVGIG (reference sequence). This CDR3 region has 13 residues. The junction had 8 bases not matched to a gene; V was cut back by 3 bases and J by 12 bases. DNA for the CDR3: TGTGCCTGGAGCGGGGACAGGGGCCCAGGGCAGTTCTTC. Its protein product is CAWSGDRGPGQFF.

The V and J genes are TRBV14 and TRBJ2-3, with a possible D match to TRBD2 (5 bases). The CDR3 runs 18 residues. The V end lost 4 bases, the J end lost 2 bases, and 22 bases lay between the germline ends. Germline CDR1 reads SGHDN; CDR2 reads FVKESK. In DNA, the CDR3 is TGTGCCAGCAGCCTTTCACTAAGGACGGGGTTACACACAGATACGCAGTATTTT. Protein sequence: CASSLSLRTGLHTDTQYF.

The chain uses TRBV6-2 or TRBV6-3 and TRBJ2-5; D uncertain. The CDR3 runs 17 residues. Trimming removed 0 bases at V and 1 base at J, with 15 bases between. CDR1 and CDR2 from the germline V gene are MNHEY and SVGEGT. The CDR3: CASSYSETATLQETQYF. The CDR3 nucleotides are TGTGCCAGCAGTTACTCCGAAACGGCTACTCTCCAAGAGACCCAGTACTTC.

The gene calls are TRBV5-5 and TRBJ2-7, with D unclear. The CDR3 spans 13 residues. Germline CDR1 and CDR2: SGHKS and YYEKEE (reference sequence). The V end was cut by 0 bases, the J end by 0 bases, with 4 bases between. DNA of the CDR3: TGTGCCAGCAGCTTGGACGTCTCCTACGAGCAGTACTTC. This sequence encodes CASSLDVSYEQYF.

The chain links TRBV6-5 to TRBJ1-1; TRBD1 aligns across 7 bases. Germline V lookup: CDR1 MNHEY, CDR2 SVGAGI. Trimming cost V 6 bases and J 0 bases; bases outside gene matches: 4. The CDR3 sequence is 14 residues long. The CDR3 nucleotides read TGTGCCAGCAGCCTTGACAGGGTGAACACTGAAGCTTTCTTT. Translation gives CASSLDRVNTEAFF.

There are many counts of this clonotype. The chain employs TRBV19 and TRBJ2-7; D unresolved. V shed 4 bases and J shed 1 base, with 8 bases lying between them. Germline assignment: CDR1 LNHDA and CDR2 SQIVND (reference sequence). The CDR3 is 13 residues long. The CDR3 DNA reads TGTGCCAGTAGTACCTCAATATCCTACGAGCAGTACTTC. This encodes CASSTSISYEQYF. Supplemented by reference TRBV19 and TRBJ2-7, the full variable domain reads DGGITQSPKYLFRKEGQNVTLSCEQNLNHDAMYWYRQDPGQGLRLIYYSQIVNDFQKGDIAEGYSVSREKKESFPLTVTSAQKNPTAFYLCASSTSISYEQYFGPGTRLTVT.

The V call is TRBV6-6, the J call TRBJ1-5; D unresolved. Trimming left V 2 bases short and J 5 bases short, with 13 bases between. The CDR3 is 15 amino acids. CDR1 is MNHNY, CDR2 SVGAGI, per germline (reference sequence). CDR3 in amino acids: CASSYPDGRDQPQHF. The CDR3 DNA reads as TGTGCCAGCAGTTACCCGGACGGACGGGATCAGCCCCAGCATTTT.

This clonotype was recorded at least ten times. The CDR3 region has the DNA TGTGCCAGCAGTAAAGACAGGGCGAGCTCCTATAATTCACCCCTCCACTTT. It encodes CASSKDRASSYNSPLHF. The V call is TRBV7-9, the J call TRBJ1-6, with 7 bases identical to TRBD1. This CDR3 contains 17 residues. Germline CDR1 is SEHNR and CDR2 is FQNEAQ (reference sequence). V gave up 6 bases and J gave up 0 bases; unmatched junction bases: 8.

This clonotype was seen ten or more times. This chain's CDR3 is CASSAKAVGDGGYSGANVLTF. CDR3 DNA sequence: TGTGCCAGCAGCGCGAAGGCGGTCGGGGACGGGGGTTATTCTGGGGCCAACGTCCTGACTTTC. V gene TRBV7-6 combines with J gene TRBJ2-6, with D possibly TRBD2 on 6 matching bases. The CDR3 is made up of 21 amino acids. Trimming pared 5 bases from V and 1 base from J, leaving 27 bases between. CDR1 and CDR2 (germline): SGHVS, FNYEAQ.

V gene TRBV6-2 or TRBV6-3 combines with J gene TRBJ1-5; TRBD1 might be the D (6 bases). Germline lookup yields CDR1 MNHEY and CDR2 SVGEGT. The CDR3 has 13 residues. V was cut by 5 bases and J by 6 bases, with 11 bases left in between. Here the CDR3 reads CASSTGLGQPQHF. The CDR3 bases are TGTGCCAGCAGTACAGGGCTGGGTCAGCCCCAGCATTTT.

This clonotype was recorded many times. J is TRBJ2-3 and V is TRBV11-2, with TRBD2 matching 13 bases. CDR1 is SGHAT and CDR2 is FQNNGV in the germline V gene. The CDR3 loop spans 17 amino acids. The V and J ends lost 7 bases and 6 bases, in that order; junction bases with no gene match: 13. The CDR3 sequence: CASTKGAGTSGKDTQYF. CDR3 DNA: TGTGCCAGCACCAAGGGTGCAGGGACTAGCGGGAAGGATACGCAGTATTTT.

This clonotype showed up just a few times. The chain employs TRBV6-1 and TRBJ1-5, with TRBD1 as a possible D gene (5 bases). Between the trimmed V and J ends, which lost 2 bases and 3 bases, there was a span of 11 bases. Germline lookup yields CDR1 MNHNS and CDR2 SASEGT. CDR3 size: 15 residues. As DNA, the CDR3 is TGTGCCAGCAGTGAAACCAGGGCGAACAATCAGCCCCAGCATTTT. It codes for CASSETRANNQPQHF.